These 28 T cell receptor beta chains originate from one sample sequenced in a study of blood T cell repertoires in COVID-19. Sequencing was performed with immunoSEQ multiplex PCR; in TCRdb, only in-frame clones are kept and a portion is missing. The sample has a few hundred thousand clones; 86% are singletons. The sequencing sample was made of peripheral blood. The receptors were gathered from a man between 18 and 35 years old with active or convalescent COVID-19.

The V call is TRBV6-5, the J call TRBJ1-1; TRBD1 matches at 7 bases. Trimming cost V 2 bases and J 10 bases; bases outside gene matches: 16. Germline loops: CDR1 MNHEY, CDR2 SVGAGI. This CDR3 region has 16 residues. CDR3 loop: CASSYNPRTGGFTAFF. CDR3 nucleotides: TGTGCCAGCAGTTACAACCCGCGGACAGGTGGATTCACAGCTTTCTTT.

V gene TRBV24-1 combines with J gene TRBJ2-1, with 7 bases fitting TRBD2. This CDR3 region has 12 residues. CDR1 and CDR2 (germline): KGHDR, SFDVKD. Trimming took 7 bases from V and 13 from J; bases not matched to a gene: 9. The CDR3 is CATSGEGRVQFF. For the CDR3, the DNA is TGTGCCACCAGCGGGGAGGGGAGAGTTCAGTTCTTC.

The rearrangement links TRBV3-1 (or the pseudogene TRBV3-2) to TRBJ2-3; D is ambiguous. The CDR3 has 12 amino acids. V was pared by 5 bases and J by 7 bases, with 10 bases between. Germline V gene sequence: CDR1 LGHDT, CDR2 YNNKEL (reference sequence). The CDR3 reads CASSRLPNTQYF. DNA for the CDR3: TGTGCCAGCAGCAGACTTCCAAATACGCAGTATTTT.

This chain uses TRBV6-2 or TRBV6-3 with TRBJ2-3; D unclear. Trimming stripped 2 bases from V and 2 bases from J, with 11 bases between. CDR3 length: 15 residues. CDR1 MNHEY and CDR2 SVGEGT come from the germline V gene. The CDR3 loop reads CASSYPDSNTDTQYF. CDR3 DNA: TGTGCCAGCAGTTACCCCGACTCTAACACAGATACGCAGTATTTT.

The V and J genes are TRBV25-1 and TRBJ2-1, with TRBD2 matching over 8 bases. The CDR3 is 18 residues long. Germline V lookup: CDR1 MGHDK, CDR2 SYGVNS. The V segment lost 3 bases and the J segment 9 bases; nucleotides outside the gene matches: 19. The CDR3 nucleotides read TGTGCCAGCAGTGACTCGGCTAGCGGGTGGGGTGGTTTCAGTGAGCAGTTCTTC. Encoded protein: CASSDSASGWGGFSEQFF.

The CDR3 DNA reads as TGTGCCTGGAGTGTAACCCGGACTAGCGGGAGTGTTCACGAGCAGTACTTC. Its protein is CAWSVTRTSGSVHEQYF. The chain recombines TRBV30 with TRBJ2-7; the match to TRBD2 covers 13 bases. Germline CDR1 and CDR2: GTSNPN and SVGIG (reference sequence). The V and J ends lost 0 bases and 5 bases, in that order; junction bases with no gene match: 10. The CDR3 has 17 residues.

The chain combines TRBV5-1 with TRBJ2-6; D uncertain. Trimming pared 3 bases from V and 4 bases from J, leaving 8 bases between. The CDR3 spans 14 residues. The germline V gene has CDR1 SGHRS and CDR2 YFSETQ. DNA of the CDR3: TGCGCCAGCAGCTCTACCGGGGGGGCCAACGTCCTGACTTTC. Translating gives CASSSTGGANVLTF.

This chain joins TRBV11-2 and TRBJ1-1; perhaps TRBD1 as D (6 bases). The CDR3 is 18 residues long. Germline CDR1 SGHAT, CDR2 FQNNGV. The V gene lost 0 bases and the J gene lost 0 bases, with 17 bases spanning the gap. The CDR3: CASSLESLGRTVNTEAFF. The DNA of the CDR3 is TGTGCCAGCAGCTTAGAATCCCTGGGCCGGACAGTGAACACTGAAGCTTTCTTT.

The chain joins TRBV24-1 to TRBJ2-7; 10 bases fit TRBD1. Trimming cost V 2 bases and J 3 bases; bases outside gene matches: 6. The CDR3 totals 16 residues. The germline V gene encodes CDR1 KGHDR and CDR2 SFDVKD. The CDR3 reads CATSDSRTGGLYEQYF. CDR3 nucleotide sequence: TGTGCCACCAGTGATTCCCGGACAGGGGGACTCTACGAGCAGTACTTC.

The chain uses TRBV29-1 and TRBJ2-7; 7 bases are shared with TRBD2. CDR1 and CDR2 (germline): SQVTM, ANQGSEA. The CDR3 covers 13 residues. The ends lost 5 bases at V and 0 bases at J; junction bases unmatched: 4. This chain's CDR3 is CSVSGGSSYEQYF. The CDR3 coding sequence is TGCAGCGTTTCAGGCGGGAGCTCCTACGAGCAGTACTTC.

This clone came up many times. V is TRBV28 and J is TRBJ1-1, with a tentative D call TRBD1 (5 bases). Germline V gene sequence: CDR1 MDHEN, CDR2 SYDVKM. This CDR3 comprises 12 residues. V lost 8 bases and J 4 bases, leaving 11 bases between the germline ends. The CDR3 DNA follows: TGTGCCAGCCAGGGTATAGGCACTGAAGCTTTCTTT. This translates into CASQGIGTEAFF.

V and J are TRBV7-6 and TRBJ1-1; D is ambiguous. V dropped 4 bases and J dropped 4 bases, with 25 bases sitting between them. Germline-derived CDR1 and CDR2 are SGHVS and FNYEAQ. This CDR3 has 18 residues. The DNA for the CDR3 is TGTGCCAGCAGCTATGAGGCGGGCAGCCCAGAGAGTGGCACTGAAGCTTTCTTT. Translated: CASSYEAGSPESGTEAFF.

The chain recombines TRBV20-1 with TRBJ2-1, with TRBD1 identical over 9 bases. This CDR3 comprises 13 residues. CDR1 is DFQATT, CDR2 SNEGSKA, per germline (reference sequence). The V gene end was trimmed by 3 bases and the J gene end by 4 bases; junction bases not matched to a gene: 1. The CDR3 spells CSASDRGYNEQFF. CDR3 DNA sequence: TGCAGTGCTAGTGACAGGGGGTACAATGAGCAGTTCTTC.

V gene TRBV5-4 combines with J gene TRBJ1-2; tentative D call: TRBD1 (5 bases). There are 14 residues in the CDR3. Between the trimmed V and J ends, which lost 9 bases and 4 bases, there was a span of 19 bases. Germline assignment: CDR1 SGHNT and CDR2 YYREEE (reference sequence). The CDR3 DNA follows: TGTGCCATTCTTCAAACCGGGACTAGCTATGGCTACACCTTC. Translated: CAILQTGTSYGYTF.

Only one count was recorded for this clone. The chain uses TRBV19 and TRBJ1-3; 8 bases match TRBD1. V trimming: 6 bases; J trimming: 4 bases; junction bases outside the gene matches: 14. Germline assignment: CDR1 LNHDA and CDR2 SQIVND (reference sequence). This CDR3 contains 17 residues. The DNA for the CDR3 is TGTGCCAGTAGGAAGAGGACAGGGTATTTTGCGGGAAACACCATATATTTT. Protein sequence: CASRKRTGYFAGNTIYF.

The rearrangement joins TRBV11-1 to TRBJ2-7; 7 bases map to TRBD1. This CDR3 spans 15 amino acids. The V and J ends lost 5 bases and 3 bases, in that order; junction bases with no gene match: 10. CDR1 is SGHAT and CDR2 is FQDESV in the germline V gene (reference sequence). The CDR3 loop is CASSPPDRTFYEQYF. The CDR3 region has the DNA TGTGCCAGCAGCCCTCCGGACAGGACTTTCTACGAGCAGTACTTC. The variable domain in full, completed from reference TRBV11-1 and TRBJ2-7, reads EAEVAQSPRYKITEKSQAVAFWCDPISGHATLYWYRQILGQGPELLVQFQDESVVDDSQLPKDRFSAERLKGVDSTLKIQPAELGDSAMYLCASSPPDRTFYEQYFGPGTRLTVT.

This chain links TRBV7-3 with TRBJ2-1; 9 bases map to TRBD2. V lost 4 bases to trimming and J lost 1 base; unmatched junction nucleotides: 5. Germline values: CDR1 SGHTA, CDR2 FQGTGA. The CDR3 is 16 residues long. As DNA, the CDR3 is TGTGCCAGCAGCTCAACTAGCGGGCAATCCTACAATGAGCAGTTCTTC. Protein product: CASSSTSGQSYNEQFF.

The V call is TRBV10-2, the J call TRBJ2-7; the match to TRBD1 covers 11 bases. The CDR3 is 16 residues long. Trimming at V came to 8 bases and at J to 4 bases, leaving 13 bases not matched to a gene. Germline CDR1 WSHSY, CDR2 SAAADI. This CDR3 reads CASLQSGTGGGYEQYF. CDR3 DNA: TGCGCCAGCCTTCAGTCCGGGACAGGGGGGGGTTACGAGCAGTACTTC.

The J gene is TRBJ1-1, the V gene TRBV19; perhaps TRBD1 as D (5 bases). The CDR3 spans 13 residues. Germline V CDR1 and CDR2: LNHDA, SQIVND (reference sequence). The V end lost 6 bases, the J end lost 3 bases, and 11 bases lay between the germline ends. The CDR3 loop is CASRRGGDTEAFF. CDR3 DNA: TGTGCCAGTAGAAGGGGAGGGGACACTGAAGCTTTCTTT.

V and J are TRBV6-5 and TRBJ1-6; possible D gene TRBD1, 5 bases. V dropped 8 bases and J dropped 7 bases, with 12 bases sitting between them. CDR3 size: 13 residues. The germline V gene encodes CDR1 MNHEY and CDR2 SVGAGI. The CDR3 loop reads CASGGTENSPLHF. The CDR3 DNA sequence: TGTGCCAGCGGCGGGACGGAAAATTCACCCCTCCACTTT.

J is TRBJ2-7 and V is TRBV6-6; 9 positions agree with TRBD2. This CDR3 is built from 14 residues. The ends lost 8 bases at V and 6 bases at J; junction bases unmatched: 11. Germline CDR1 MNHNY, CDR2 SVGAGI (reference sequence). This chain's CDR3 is CASGGGTSFGEQYF. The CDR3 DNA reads TGTGCCAGCGGAGGGGGGACTAGCTTTGGCGAGCAGTACTTC.

The DNA for the CDR3 is TGTGCCAGCAGCTCTTTCGAGGGCTTCGCTTTCTTT. The encoded protein is CASSSFEGFAFF. The chain joins TRBV7-9 to TRBJ1-1, with D unresolved. Germline loops: CDR1 SEHNR, CDR2 FQNEAQ (reference sequence). Trimming stripped 4 bases from V and 11 bases from J, with 14 bases between. The CDR3 totals 12 residues.

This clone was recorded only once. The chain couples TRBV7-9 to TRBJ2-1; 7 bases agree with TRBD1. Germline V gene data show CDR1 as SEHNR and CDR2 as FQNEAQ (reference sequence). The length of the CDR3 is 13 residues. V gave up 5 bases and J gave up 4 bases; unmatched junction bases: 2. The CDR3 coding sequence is TGTGCCAGCAGCCAGGGACAGTACAATGAGCAGTTCTTC. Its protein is CASSQGQYNEQFF.

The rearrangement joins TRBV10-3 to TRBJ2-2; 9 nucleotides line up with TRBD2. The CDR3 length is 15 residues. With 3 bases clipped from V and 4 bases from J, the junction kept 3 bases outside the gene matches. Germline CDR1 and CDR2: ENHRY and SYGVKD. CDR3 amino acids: CAISELAGVTGELFF. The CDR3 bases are TGTGCCATCAGTGAATTAGCGGGGGTCACCGGGGAGCTGTTTTTT.

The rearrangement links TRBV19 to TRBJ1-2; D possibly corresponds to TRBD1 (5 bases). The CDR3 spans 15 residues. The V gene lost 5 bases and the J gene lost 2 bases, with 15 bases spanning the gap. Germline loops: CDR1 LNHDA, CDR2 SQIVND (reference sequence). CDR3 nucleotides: TGTGCCAGTAGTCCGAACCAGGGTGGAAACTATGGCTACACCTTC. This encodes CASSPNQGGNYGYTF.

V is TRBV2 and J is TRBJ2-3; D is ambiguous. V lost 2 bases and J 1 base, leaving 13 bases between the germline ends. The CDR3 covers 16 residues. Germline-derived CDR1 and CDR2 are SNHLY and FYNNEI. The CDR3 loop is CASSENRILRTDTQYF. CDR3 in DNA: TGTGCCAGCAGTGAAAACCGTATACTCCGCACAGATACGCAGTATTTT.

The DNA for the CDR3 is TGTGCCAGCAGCGTCCACCTCGGGGTCGGGGAGACCCAGTACTTC. This gives the protein CASSVHLGVGETQYF. The rearrangement joins TRBV9 to TRBJ2-5, with a possible D match to TRBD2 (5 bases). The CDR3 contains 15 residues. The germline V and J ends were trimmed by 2 bases and 5 bases, with 16 bases remaining between them. Germline CDR1 SGDLS, CDR2 YYNGEE. Together with reference TRBV9 and TRBJ2-5, the CDR3 gives the full variable domain: DSGVTQTPKHLITATGQRVTLRCSPRSGDLSVYWYQQSLDQGLQFLIQYYNGEERAKGNILERFSAQQFPDLHSELNLSSLELGDSALYFCASSVHLGVGETQYFGPGTRLLVL.

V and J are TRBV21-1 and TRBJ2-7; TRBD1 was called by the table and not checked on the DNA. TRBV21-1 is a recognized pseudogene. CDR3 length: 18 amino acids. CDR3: CASSKGSMENRGPGEQYF. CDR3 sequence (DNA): TGTGCCAGCAGCAAGGGTTCCATGGAAAACAGGGGCCCAGGCGAGCAGTACTTC.